This is a list of T cell receptor beta chains from one sample in a study of T cells in Graves' hyperthyroidism and ophthalmopathy. TCRdb recomputed calls from the multiplex PCR reads with MiXCR, one row per CDR3 protein. The sample lists over 700,000 distinct CDR3 sequences, about 17% seen once, with roughly a sixth in the top ten. Sequenced material: blood. These receptors originate from a woman in her forties or fifties with Graves' hyperthyroidism that later progressed to Graves' ophthalmopathy. Both conserved end residues are part of each CDR3. A D gene is named only where the DNA matches it firmly. Not all rows give a size; the values are once, few, many and, for expanded clones, a class.

DNA: TGTGCCAGCAGTTCGGGACGTTTCTCTGGGGCCAACGTCCTGACTTTC; CDR3: CASSSGRFSGANVLTF; J: TRBJ2-6; V: TRBV6-1; size: few; D: NA
DNA: TGCAGTGCCACCGGGACAGGGGGCCTGAACACTGAAGCTTTCTTT; CDR3: CSATGTGGLNTEAFF; J: TRBJ1-1; V: TRBV20-1; size: many; D: TRBD1
DNA: TGTGCCAGCAGCTTCGGGAGGACAGGTTCCTCCTTTAATGAAAAACTGTTTTTT; CDR3: CASSFGRTGSSFNEKLFF; J: TRBJ1-4; V: TRBV7-9; size: few; D: TRBD1
DNA: TGTGCCAGCAGCTTAGAACCCAGCTCCTACGAGCAGTACTTC; CDR3: CASSLEPSSYEQYF; J: TRBJ2-7; V: TRBV7-2; size: many; D: NA
DNA: TGTGCCAGCAGTGACAGACAGGGGGCCCATCAGCCCCAGCATTTT; CDR3: CASSDRQGAHQPQHF; J: TRBJ1-5; V: TRBV6-1; size: many; D: TRBD1
DNA: TGTGCCAGCAGTGGTCTAGCGGGGGGGAGCGGGGAGCTGTTTTTT; CDR3: CASSGLAGGSGELFF; J: TRBJ2-2; V: TRBV6-1; size: NA; D: TRBD2
DNA: TGTGCCACGGAGGACAGGACCATTCCAGATACGCAGTATTTT; CDR3: CATEDRTIPDTQYF; J: TRBJ2-3; V: TRBV5-1; size: few; D: TRBD1
DNA: TGTGCCAGCATTACTGACAGGGGTGCGGACGAGCAGTACTTC; CDR3: CASITDRGADEQYF; J: TRBJ2-7; V: TRBV6-5; size: many; D: TRBD1
DNA: TGTGCCAGCAGCTCGCTCCTAGCGGGGGTGTCGGTGGCCACAGATACGCAGTATTTT; CDR3: CASSSLLAGVSVATDTQYF; J: TRBJ2-3; V: TRBV7-9; size: many; D: TRBD2
DNA: TGCAGTGCTGGCGGGATTTCGGAGCAGTTCTTC; CDR3: CSAGGISEQFF; J: TRBJ2-1; V: TRBV20-1; size: few; D: NA
DNA: TGTGCCAGCAGTTTGTTGCCGGGACCAACTAATGAAAAACTGTTTTTT; CDR3: CASSLLPGPTNEKLFF; J: TRBJ1-4; V: TRBV6-5; size: few; D: NA
DNA: TGTGCCAGCAACCGATCGGGGGCAGGGAGACCGCTTAACACTGAAGCTTTCTTT; CDR3: CASNRSGAGRPLNTEAFF; J: TRBJ1-1; V: TRBV6-1; size: many; D: NA
DNA: TGTGCCAGCAGCTTAAGGCCCCAGGTATCGCCCCTATACAATGAGCAGTTCTTC; CDR3: CASSLRPQVSPLYNEQFF; J: TRBJ2-1; V: TRBV7-3; size: many; D: NA
DNA: TGCAGTGCTAGAAAGGGGGGTACCTACGAGCAGTACTTC; CDR3: CSARKGGTYEQYF; J: TRBJ2-7; V: TRBV20-1; size: once; D: NA
DNA: TGTGCCAGCAGTTTCCAGGGCTTCCATGAGCAGTTCTTC; CDR3: CASSFQGFHEQFF; J: TRBJ2-1; V: TRBV12-3/TRBV12-4; size: many; D: NA
DNA: TGTGCCAGCAGCCCCACAGGGCCTAATGAAAAACTGTTTTTT; CDR3: CASSPTGPNEKLFF; J: TRBJ1-4; V: TRBV12-3/TRBV12-4; size: many; D: NA